The 31 T cell receptor beta chains presented below share a single source sample, sequenced in a study of T-cell reconstitution after alpha-beta-depleted transplantation in children. The authors prepared the TCRbeta library with unique molecular identifiers. Each CDR3 protein is one row after TCRdb ran MiXCR on the PCR reads. Among approximately 430,000 distinct CDR3 sequences listed, around 16% were seen once. The sequencing used PBMCs, mostly from graft donor cells, collected 360 days after TCRalphabeta/CD19-depleted stem cell transplant. The receptors here all came from a boy younger than two who had a stem cell transplant for Wiskott-Aldrich syndrome, so the T cells may come from the graft donor.

This clonotype was seen a handful of times. The chain couples TRBV7-2 to TRBJ2-1, with 7 bases lining up with TRBD2. The germline gives CDR1 SGHTA, CDR2 FQGNSA. V shed 6 bases and J 2 bases; nucleotides not matched to a gene: 10. This CDR3 has 16 residues. CDR3 DNA sequence: TGTGCCAGCAGGACTAGCCCGAACAGACCCTACAATGAGCAGTTCTTC. Translating gives CASRTSPNRPYNEQFF.

A few counts support this clonotype. The chain employs TRBV12-3 or TRBV12-4 and TRBJ2-7; no clear D. V was pared by 0 bases and J by 2 bases, with 11 bases between. The CDR3 covers 15 residues. The CDR3 DNA sequence: TGTGCCAGCAGTTTAGCTGGGAAACTGGCCTACGAGCAGTACTTC. It encodes CASSLAGKLAYEQYF.

This clonotype has a handful of counts. J is TRBJ2-5 and V is TRBV9; possibly TRBD1 for D (6 bases). Germline V CDR1 and CDR2: SGDLS, YYNGEE. V shed 0 bases and J shed 1 base, with 7 bases lying between them. This CDR3 has 14 amino acids. CDR3 coding DNA: TGTGCCAGCAGCGTAGCAGGGGTCCAAGAGACCCAGTACTTC. It is translated as CASSVAGVQETQYF. Full variable domain (remainder filled in from reference TRBV9 and TRBJ2-5): DSGVTQTPKHLITATGQRVTLRCSPRSGDLSVYWYQQSLDQGLQFLIQYYNGEERAKGNILERFSAQQFPDLHSELNLSSLELGDSALYFCASSVAGVQETQYFGPGTRLLVL.

This clonotype was observed a few times. The V call is TRBV5-6, the J call TRBJ2-5; 10 positions agree with TRBD2. The J segment lost 5 bases and the V segment lost 0 bases, leaving 1 base of the junction unmatched. The CDR3 length is 14 residues. Germline V lookup: CDR1 SGHDT, CDR2 YYEEEE. In DNA form, the CDR3 reads TGTGCCAGCAGCTTGGCGGGACTAGCGGAGACCCAGTACTTC. This gives the protein CASSLAGLAETQYF.

The table lists this clonotype with a count of one. The chain carries TRBV6-5 and TRBJ2-5, with no clear D. CDR1 is MNHEY and CDR2 is SVGAGI in the germline V gene. The CDR3 length is 13 residues. The germline V and J ends were trimmed by 5 bases and 7 bases, with 14 bases remaining between them. CDR3 DNA: TGTGCCAGCAGTCAAACAAGGGTTGGGACCCAGTACTTC. This sequence encodes CASSQTRVGTQYF.

The chain joins TRBV6-2 or TRBV6-3 to TRBJ2-5; 9 positions match TRBD1. The CDR3 extends over 14 amino acids. Unmatched junction bases numbered 4, after V lost 2 bases and J lost 6 bases. Germline CDR1 reads MNHEY; CDR2 reads SVGEGT. The CDR3 loop is CASSYRGTGKTQYF. DNA of the CDR3: TGTGCCAGCAGTTACCGAGGGACAGGGAAGACCCAGTACTTC.

The chain links TRBV12-3 or TRBV12-4 to TRBJ2-1; the match to TRBD1 covers 7 bases. Germline trimming cut 8 bases from V and 4 bases from J; bases unmatched to any gene: 5. The CDR3 has 13 amino acids. The CDR3 is CASLQGVYNEQFF. CDR3 in DNA: TGTGCCAGCTTGCAGGGGGTATACAATGAGCAGTTCTTC.

The chain recombines TRBV7-2 with TRBJ1-3; TRBD1 might be the D (5 bases). The length of the CDR3 is 16 residues. Germline V gives CDR1 SGHTA, CDR2 FQGNSA. The V end lost 0 bases, the J end lost 1 base, and 10 bases lay between the germline ends. CDR3 sequence: CASSLAWQGSGNTIYF. CDR3 sequence (DNA): TGTGCCAGCAGCTTAGCGTGGCAGGGTTCTGGAAACACCATATATTTT.

This clonotype was found a few times. The chain is built from TRBV11-2 and TRBJ2-4; 12 nucleotides line up with TRBD2. This CDR3 spans 18 amino acids. CDR1 is SGHAT and CDR2 is FQNNGV in the germline V gene. Unmatched junction bases numbered 8, after V lost 5 bases and J lost 0 bases. The DNA for the CDR3 is TGTGCCAGCAGCCCCCGGACTAGCGGGAAGATAGCCAAAAACATTCAGTACTTC. This encodes CASSPRTSGKIAKNIQYF.

The chain combines TRBV4-3 with TRBJ2-3; maybe TRBD2 (5 bases). In germline, CDR1 is LGHNA, CDR2 YSLEER. V lost 1 base and J lost 2, with 22 bases in between. The CDR3 loop spans 19 amino acids. The CDR3 loop reads CASSQAIYGSLGYTDTQYF. CDR3 DNA: TGCGCCAGCAGCCAAGCAATCTATGGGAGTCTGGGATACACAGATACGCAGTATTTT.

This clonotype was picked up a small number of times. This rearrangement joins TRBV5-1 to TRBJ2-7; TRBD2 might be the D (5 bases). CDR3 length: 14 residues. V was pared by 2 bases and J by 6 bases, with 15 bases between. Germline CDR1 is SGHRS and CDR2 is YFSETQ. The CDR3 loop is CASSFGGPYSEQYF. The CDR3 DNA sequence: TGCGCCAGCAGCTTTGGAGGACCCTACTCCGAGCAGTACTTC.

The chain joins TRBV12-3 or TRBV12-4 to TRBJ2-5; no clear D. The CDR3 runs 14 residues. Trimming pared 7 bases from V and 5 bases from J, leaving 17 bases between. CDR3: CASTRRGLWETQYF. The DNA for the CDR3 is TGTGCCAGCACCCGACGTGGGCTTTGGGAGACCCAGTACTTC.

The chain employs TRBV11-2 and TRBJ2-6, with TRBD2 as a possible D gene (5 bases). This CDR3 has 18 residues. Germline CDR1 reads SGHAT; CDR2 reads FQNNGV. V was trimmed by 5 bases and J by 0 bases, leaving 17 bases between them. As DNA, the CDR3 is TGTGCCAGCAGCACCATTGGGTCAGACTACTCTGGGGCCAACGTCCTGACTTTC. Amino acid sequence: CASSTIGSDYSGANVLTF.

The chain joins TRBV7-9 to TRBJ2-3; D is undetermined. The CDR3 has 15 amino acids. Trimming pared 1 base from V and 0 bases from J, leaving 8 bases between. Germline V lookup: CDR1 SEHNR, CDR2 FQNEAQ (reference sequence). This chain's CDR3 is CASSLESRSTDTQYF. DNA for the CDR3: TGTGCCAGCAGCTTAGAGAGTAGAAGCACAGATACGCAGTATTTT.

This clonotype was counted between two and nine times. The V call is TRBV24-1, the J call TRBJ2-5, with TRBD1 matching 9 bases. The J segment lost 2 bases and the V segment lost 0 bases, leaving 3 bases of the junction unmatched. CDR3 length: 16 residues. Per germline, CDR1 KGHDR and CDR2 SFDVKD. The CDR3 loop reads CATSDLHGQGQETQYF. CDR3 coding DNA: TGTGCCACCAGTGATTTGCATGGACAGGGGCAAGAGACCCAGTACTTC.

In this sample, this clonotype turned up a few times. The rearrangement links TRBV7-2 to TRBJ2-3; D is perhaps TRBD1 or TRBD2 (5 bases each). Deletions cut 6 bases from V and 2 bases from J, with 15 bases between. Germline CDR1 is SGHTA and CDR2 is FQGNSA. This CDR3 region has 15 residues. CDR3 DNA sequence: TGTGCCAGCAGTCCCCCCGGGACGATCACAGATACGCAGTATTTT. Amino acids: CASSPPGTITDTQYF.

This clonotype was counted only a few times. The CDR3 DNA is TGTGCCATCAAAACACTAGCGGGAGGGGCCAATGAGCAGTTCTTC. Protein product: CAIKTLAGGANEQFF. The genes are TRBV10-3 and TRBJ2-1; 13 nucleotides agree with TRBD2. The V and J ends lost 7 bases and 6 bases, in that order; junction bases with no gene match: 6. Per germline, CDR1 ENHRY and CDR2 SYGVKD. This CDR3 is 15 amino acids long.

This chain uses TRBV20-1 with TRBJ2-3, with TRBD2 matching over 12 bases. Germline trimming cut 6 bases from V and 2 bases from J; bases unmatched to any gene: 12. Germline CDR1 is DFQATT and CDR2 is SNEGSKA (reference sequence). This CDR3 is 17 amino acids long. CDR3: CSATPASGRAATDTQYF. CDR3 nucleotide sequence: TGCAGTGCCACTCCGGCTAGCGGGAGGGCCGCCACAGATACGCAGTATTTT.

This chain joins TRBV28 and TRBJ2-6; perhaps TRBD2 as D (6 bases). CDR1 is MDHEN, CDR2 SYDVKM, per germline. V lost 6 bases to trimming and J lost 3 bases, with 6 bases between them. This CDR3 has 13 residues. The CDR3 region has the DNA TGTGCCAGCAGGGGAGGTGGGGCCAACGTCCTGACTTTC. Protein sequence: CASRGGGANVLTF.

This clonotype was detected a few times. This chain joins TRBV5-1 and TRBJ1-1, with D tentatively TRBD1 (6 bases). The CDR3 loop spans 13 amino acids. Trimming stripped 0 bases from V and 8 bases from J, with 11 bases between. The germline CDR1 and CDR2 sequences are SGHRS and YFSETQ. CDR3 in DNA: TGCGCCAGCAGCTTGGCGACAGGATGGGAAGCTTTCTTT. Amino acid sequence: CASSLATGWEAFF.

This clonotype was seen more than once but under ten times. This chain uses TRBV20-1 with TRBJ2-5, with D perhaps TRBD2 (5 bases). The CDR3 is 13 amino acids. CDR1 and CDR2 from the germline V gene are DFQATT and SNEGSKA (reference sequence). The V gene lost 3 bases and the J gene lost 5 bases, with 13 bases spanning the gap. CDR3 DNA sequence: TGCAGTGCTAGGCGGGCTAGTATCGAGACCCAGTACTTC. Encoded protein: CSARRASIETQYF.

This clonotype was observed a few times. The V and J genes are TRBV5-6 and TRBJ1-2; a weak D match, TRBD1 (6 bases). Germline CDR1 SGHDT, CDR2 YYEEEE. V gave up 1 base and J gave up 7 bases, with 8 bases separating them. CDR3 length: 12 residues. This CDR3 reads CASSLLQGGYTF. The CDR3 DNA is TGTGCCAGCAGCTTGTTACAGGGTGGCTACACCTTC.

The V gene is TRBV11-2, the J gene TRBJ2-2; 8 positions agree with TRBD2. The V gene's germline CDR1 is SGHAT and CDR2 FQNNGV. The V segment lost 2 bases and the J segment 7 bases; nucleotides outside the gene matches: 18. The CDR3 covers 19 residues. CDR3 coding DNA: TGTGCCAGCAGCTTACCTACCCGGCGAAAGCGGGAGAAGGGCGGGGAGCTGTTTTTT. This codes for CASSLPTRRKREKGGELFF.

This clonotype came up a few times. This rearrangement joins TRBV3-1 to TRBJ1-2; D gene unclear. This CDR3 is 14 amino acids long. Trimming took off 1 base at V and 5 bases at J, with 11 bases between the two ends. CDR1 is LGHDT, CDR2 YNNKEL, per germline (reference sequence). CDR3 sequence: CASSQAGGYYGYTF. In DNA form, the CDR3 reads TGTGCCAGCAGCCAAGCGGGCGGGTATTATGGCTACACCTTC.

This clonotype was observed a few times. The V call is TRBV12-3 or TRBV12-4, the J call TRBJ2-4, with D perhaps matching TRBD1 or TRBD2 (5 bases each). Trimming shortened V by 3 bases and J by 0 bases, and 9 bases separated the two germline ends. CDR3 length equals 15 residues. The CDR3 here is CASSFGGKAKNIQYF. The CDR3 coding sequence is TGTGCCAGCAGTTTTGGGGGAAAAGCCAAAAACATTCAGTACTTC.

V usage is TRBV29-1 and J usage is TRBJ2-5; D is possibly TRBD2 (6 bases). From germline, CDR1 is SQVTM and CDR2 ANQGSEA. With 5 bases removed from V and 0 bases from J, the gap between germline ends came to 10 bases. The CDR3 is made up of 13 amino acids. Written as DNA, the CDR3 is TGCAGCGTTATTCTAGCGAACCAAGAGACCCAGTACTTC. This codes for CSVILANQETQYF.

CDR3 loop: CASSASGSGHYEQYF. CDR3 sequence (DNA): TGTGCCAGCAGCGCCTCAGGGTCGGGGCACTACGAGCAGTACTTC. The chain is built from TRBV28 and TRBJ2-7, with D perhaps given as TRBD1 or TRBD2 (5 bases each). The CDR3 contains 15 residues. Trimming left V 6 bases short and J 3 bases short, with 18 bases between. Germline loops: CDR1 MDHEN, CDR2 SYDVKM.

This clonotype occurred a few times. The V call is TRBV5-1, the J call TRBJ2-1, with 12 bases that match TRBD2. This CDR3 has 16 amino acids. Germline trimming cut 4 bases from V and 9 bases from J; bases unmatched to any gene: 11. The germline V gene has CDR1 SGHRS and CDR2 YFSETQ. CDR3 loop: CASSIGLAGSWGEQFF. CDR3 DNA: TGCGCCAGCAGCATTGGACTAGCGGGGTCTTGGGGTGAGCAGTTCTTC. Variable domain in full (rest from reference TRBV5-1 and TRBJ2-1): KAGVTQTPRYLIKTRGQQVTLSCSPISGHRSVSWYQQTPGQGLQFLFEYFSETQRNKGNFPGRFSGRQFSNSRSEMNVSTLELGDSALYLCASSIGLAGSWGEQFFGPGTRLTVL.

CDR3 amino acids: CASGGVSGANVLTF. The CDR3 DNA reads as TGTGCCAGCGGAGGTGTCTCTGGGGCCAACGTCCTGACTTTC. The genes are TRBV2 and TRBJ2-6, with a weak D call TRBD2 (5 bases). This CDR3 comprises 14 residues. With 8 bases removed from V and 0 bases from J, the gap between germline ends came to 8 bases. CDR1 is SNHLY, CDR2 FYNNEI, per germline.

There are a few counts of this clonotype. This chain links TRBV5-1 with TRBJ2-1; 10 bases map to TRBD1. This CDR3 has 15 amino acids. Germline V gives CDR1 SGHRS, CDR2 YFSETQ. The V and J ends lost 4 bases and 8 bases, in that order; junction bases with no gene match: 9. Written as DNA, the CDR3 is TGCGCCAGCAGCCACGGGACAGGGGTTTGGGATGAGCAGTTCTTC. This translates into CASSHGTGVWDEQFF.

This rearrangement joins TRBV6-6 to TRBJ1-4; no clear D. Trimming removed 4 bases from V and 12 bases from J, with 12 bases in between. There are 12 residues in the CDR3. Germline CDR1 and CDR2: MNHNY and SVGAGI (reference sequence). The CDR3 sequence: CASSSRTRELFF. As DNA, the CDR3 is TGTGCCAGCAGTTCCCGTACGAGGGAACTGTTTTTT.